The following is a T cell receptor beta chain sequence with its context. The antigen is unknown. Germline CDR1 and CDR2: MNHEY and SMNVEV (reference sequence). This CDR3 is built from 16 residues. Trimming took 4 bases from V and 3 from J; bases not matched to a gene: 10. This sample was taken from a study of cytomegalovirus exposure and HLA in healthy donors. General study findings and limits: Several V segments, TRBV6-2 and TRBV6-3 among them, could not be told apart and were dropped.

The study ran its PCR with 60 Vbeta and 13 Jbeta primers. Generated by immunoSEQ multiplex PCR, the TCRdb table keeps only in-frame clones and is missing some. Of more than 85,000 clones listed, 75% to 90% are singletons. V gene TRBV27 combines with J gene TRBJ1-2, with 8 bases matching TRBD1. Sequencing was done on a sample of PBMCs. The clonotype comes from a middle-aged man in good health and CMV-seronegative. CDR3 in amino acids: CASSSTSGTGYYGYTF. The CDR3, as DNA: TGTGCCAGCAGTTCCACCTCCGGGACAGGATACTATGGCTACACCTTC.